This passage covers 15 T cell receptor beta chains from one sample sequenced in a study of CD8+ T cells in alopecia areata. Sequencing used cDNA as its template, made by extracting RNA and reverse transcribing it. Assay: immunoSEQ multiplex PCR; the TCRdb copy retains only in-frame clones and omits some. Counted here are about 97,000 clones, roughly two fifths occurring once; the ten biggest clones make up 1% to 1.5%. The sequenced sample was CD4+ T cells sorted from blood. The receptor set was obtained from a human donor with alopecia areata.

The sample holds a few counts of this clone. Here the CDR3 DNA reads TGTGCCTGGAGTGGACAGGGGGATCAGCCCCAGCATTTT. This gives the protein CAWSGQGDQPQHF. The chain employs TRBV30 and TRBJ1-5; 9 nucleotides agree with TRBD1. There are 13 residues in the CDR3. The germline V gene has CDR1 GTSNPN and CDR2 SVGIG (reference sequence). The V gene end was trimmed by 1 base and the J gene end by 5 bases; junction bases not matched to a gene: 0.

In nucleotides, the CDR3 is TGTGCCAGCAGCCCCAGCGGGGGAAGCATGAACGAGCAGTACTTC. Translation: CASSPSGGSMNEQYF. The chain combines TRBV7-9 with TRBJ2-7; the match to TRBD2 covers 8 bases. This CDR3 comprises 15 residues. Germline CDR1 and CDR2: SEHNR and FQNEAQ (reference sequence). V lost 5 bases and J lost 5; bases outside the gene matches: 11.

J is TRBJ2-5 and V is TRBV29-1; TRBD1 matches at 9 bases. This CDR3 has 13 amino acids. V was pared by 6 bases and J by 5 bases, with 7 bases of the junction left unmatched. From germline, CDR1 is SQVTM and CDR2 ANQGSEA. CDR3 loop: CSVEQGAWETQYF. The CDR3 nucleotides are TGCAGCGTGGAACAGGGGGCCTGGGAGACCCAGTACTTC. Based on the CDR3 plus reference TRBV29-1 and TRBJ2-5, the full variable domain is SAVISQKPSRDICQRGTSLTIQCQVDSQVTMMFWYRQQPGQSLTLIATANQGSEATYESGFVIDKFPISRPNLTFSTLTVSNMSPEDSSIYLCSVEQGAWETQYFGPGTRLLVL.

This rearrangement joins TRBV7-8 to TRBJ2-1; TRBD2 matches at 9 bases. The V and J ends lost 7 bases and 7 bases, in that order; junction bases with no gene match: 23. CDR1 is SGHVS and CDR2 is FQNEAQ in the germline V gene. CDR3 length equals 19 residues. CDR3 protein: CASKEKRTSERNSPNEQFF. The CDR3 DNA reads TGTGCCAGCAAGGAGAAAAGGACTAGCGAACGAAATAGTCCGAATGAGCAGTTCTTC.

CDR3 residues: CASSPDRYGEQYF. CDR3 DNA: TGTGCCAGCAGCCCGGACAGGTACGGCGAGCAGTACTTC. The chain joins TRBV4-2 to TRBJ2-7, with 7 bases lining up with TRBD1. The germline V gene encodes CDR1 LGHNA and CDR2 YNFKEQ. The CDR3 is 13 amino acids. V shed 4 bases and J 6 bases; nucleotides not matched to a gene: 6.

The chain employs TRBV29-1 and TRBJ2-2; the match to TRBD2 covers 10 bases. V gave up 3 bases and J gave up 4 bases; unmatched junction bases: 8. CDR1 is SQVTM and CDR2 is ANQGSEA in the germline V gene. CDR3 size: 16 residues. CDR3 region: CSVDLSSGSSTGELFF. The CDR3, as DNA: TGCAGCGTTGACTTATCTAGCGGGAGTAGCACCGGGGAGCTGTTTTTT.

The chain has TRBV29-1 and TRBJ2-2, with D perhaps matching TRBD1 or TRBD2 (5 bases each). The germline V gene has CDR1 SQVTM and CDR2 ANQGSEA. V lost 4 bases and J lost 5, with 11 bases in between. The CDR3 has 13 amino acids. Here the CDR3 reads CSVAGSGTGELFF. DNA of the CDR3: TGCAGCGTTGCAGGGTCGGGGACCGGGGAGCTGTTTTTT.

The chain is built from TRBV23-1 and TRBJ2-7; no definite D call. TRBV23-1 is designated an ORF whose function remains uncertain. Trimming removed 0 bases at V and 9 bases at J, with 12 bases between. This CDR3 is built from 13 residues. The CDR3 sequence is CASSQSDRQWQYF. DNA of the CDR3: TGCGCCAGCAGTCAATCGGACCGGCAATGGCAGTACTTC.

The V call is TRBV29-1, the J call TRBJ2-7; 15 nucleotides agree with TRBD2. V lost 5 bases and J lost 6; bases outside the gene matches: 5. CDR1 and CDR2 (germline): SQVTM, ANQGSEA. This CDR3 is built from 14 residues. This CDR3 is CSVPGTSGRREQYF. CDR3 nucleotides: TGCAGCGTTCCAGGGACTAGCGGGAGGCGCGAGCAGTACTTC.

The CDR3 DNA reads TGCAGCGTTGAAGGGCATGCTTTCTTT. Protein product: CSVEGHAFF. The chain carries TRBV29-1 and TRBJ1-1; D ambiguous. V was pared by 1 base and J by 11 bases, with 5 bases between. The germline V gene has CDR1 SQVTM and CDR2 ANQGSEA. The CDR3 runs to 9 residues.

This rearrangement joins TRBV7-2 to TRBJ2-5; D is perhaps TRBD2 (5 bases). Germline CDR1 and CDR2: SGHTA and FQGNSA. V gave up 4 bases and J gave up 4 bases, with 7 bases separating them. This CDR3 comprises 12 residues. This chain's CDR3 is CASSWSGETQYF. CDR3 DNA sequence: TGTGCCAGCAGCTGGAGCGGAGAGACCCAGTACTTC.

V gene TRBV7-9 combines with J gene TRBJ2-3, with no clear D. V was shortened by 0 bases and J by 5 bases, with 0 bases between the two germline ends. This CDR3 has 11 amino acids. Germline V gene lookup returns CDR1 SEHNR and CDR2 FQNEAQ (reference sequence). The CDR3 nucleotides are TGTGCCAGCAGCTTAGCAGATACGCAGTATTTT. Translation gives CASSLADTQYF.

The chain links TRBV29-1 to TRBJ2-5; D gene uncertain. This CDR3 region has 14 residues. CDR1 SQVTM and CDR2 ANQGSEA come from the germline V gene. V lost 0 bases to trimming and J lost 2 bases, with 10 bases between them. The CDR3 here is CSVEDPKRQETQYF. CDR3 nucleotide sequence: TGCAGCGTTGAAGATCCCAAAAGACAAGAGACCCAGTACTTC.

The chain links TRBV18 to TRBJ2-1; 8 nucleotides align to TRBD1. With V trimmed by 3 bases and J by 6 bases, 4 bases remained unmatched. This CDR3 has 14 residues. Looked up from germline, CDR1 is KGHSH and CDR2 is LQKENI. The DNA of the CDR3 is TGTGCCAGCTCACCCTGGGACAGGCCCAATGAGCAGTTCTTC. This translates into CASSPWDRPNEQFF.

This clone was detected a few times. At the DNA level, this CDR3 is encoded by other sequences in the same sample as well. The genes are TRBV4-1 and TRBJ2-7, with 8 bases identical to TRBD1. The germline V gene encodes CDR1 MGHRA and CDR2 YSYEKL. After removal of 4 bases from V and 2 bases from J, the junction contained 4 bases not matched to a gene. This CDR3 is 14 amino acids long. The CDR3 region has the DNA TGCGCCAGCAGCCGAGACAGGGGACCCTACGAGCAGTACTTC. Its protein product is CASSRDRGPYEQYF.